The 26 T cell receptor beta chains below were found in one sample sequenced in a study of blood T cell repertoires in COVID-19. TCRdb's copy holds only in-frame clones and misses some; the assay was immunoSEQ multiplex PCR. The sample lists about 360,000 clones; 70% to 90% were seen once. The sequencing sample was made of peripheral blood. These receptors originate from a human donor in a cohort sampled during active COVID-19.

The rearrangement uses TRBV28 and TRBJ2-1, with 7 bases aligning to TRBD2. V was clipped by 2 bases and J by 5 bases; unmatched bases: 9. The CDR3 sequence is 16 residues long. Germline V gene sequence: CDR1 MDHEN, CDR2 SYDVKM. The CDR3 DNA reads as TGTGCCAGCAGTTTACCCGCCGCTAGCGGCCACAATGAGCAGTTCTTC. Its protein product is CASSLPAASGHNEQFF.

This chain uses TRBV30 with TRBJ2-4; D gene uncertain. Trimming removed 2 bases from V and 0 bases from J, with 11 bases in between. Germline-derived CDR1 and CDR2 are GTSNPN and SVGIG (reference sequence). CDR3 size: 15 residues. Here the CDR3 reads CAWSSEQLAKNIQYF. The CDR3 DNA is TGTGCCTGGAGTTCCGAACAGCTAGCCAAAAACATTCAGTACTTC.

The chain carries TRBV3-1 (or the pseudogene TRBV3-2) and TRBJ2-5; no definite D call. The CDR3 runs 14 residues. V was pared by 5 bases and J by 2 bases, with 12 bases between. In germline, CDR1 is LGHDT, CDR2 YNNKEL (reference sequence). CDR3 sequence: CASSRQDRQETQYF. CDR3 nucleotide sequence: TGTGCCAGCAGCAGGCAGGATAGGCAAGAGACCCAGTACTTC.

CDR3 DNA: TGTGCCAGCAGCCCACAGGGTTTTGACATGAACACTGAAGCTTTCTTT. Translation: CASSPQGFDMNTEAFF. This chain connects TRBV11-2 to TRBJ1-1; possible D gene TRBD1, 6 bases. V lost 5 bases and J 0 bases, leaving 16 bases between the germline ends. This CDR3 contains 16 residues. Germline CDR1 SGHAT, CDR2 FQNNGV.

This clone was recorded only once. This chain links TRBV28 with TRBJ2-1; TRBD2 aligns across 11 bases. Germline trimming cut 6 bases from V and 7 bases from J; bases unmatched to any gene: 14. Germline V gene data show CDR1 as MDHEN and CDR2 as SYDVKM. This CDR3 is 17 amino acids long. CDR3 in amino acids: CASSLKMWLAGGNEQFF. CDR3 sequence (DNA): TGTGCCAGCAGCTTAAAAATGTGGCTAGCGGGGGGAAATGAGCAGTTCTTC.

The J gene is TRBJ2-3, the V gene TRBV5-1, with 7 bases fitting TRBD2. J gave up 2 bases and V 5 bases, and 8 bases lay outside the gene matches. This CDR3 is built from 15 residues. The V gene's germline CDR1 is SGHRS and CDR2 YFSETQ. Here the CDR3 DNA reads TGCGCCAGCAGTAGGACGAGCGGGGCCACAGATACGCAGTATTTT. Translating gives CASSRTSGATDTQYF.

The chain joins TRBV9 to TRBJ2-7; perhaps TRBD1 as D (6 bases). Germline CDR1 and CDR2: SGDLS and YYNGEE. The CDR3 loop spans 16 amino acids. Trimming removed 0 bases at V and 0 bases at J, with 13 bases between. Written as DNA, the CDR3 is TGTGCCAGCAGCGTAGATGCAGGGGCGAGCTCCTACGAGCAGTACTTC. Its translation: CASSVDAGASSYEQYF.

This clone is a singleton in its sample. The V call is TRBV28, the J call TRBJ2-3; TRBD2 matches 14 bases. CDR3 size: 20 residues. The V segment lost 10 bases and the J segment 2 bases; nucleotides outside the gene matches: 20. The V gene's germline CDR1 is MDHEN and CDR2 SYDVKM. The CDR3 DNA reads as TGTGCCACCGAAAGTCCCCGGACTAGCGGGAGGTTCATCCACACAGATACGCAGTATTTT. Translating it yields CATESPRTSGRFIHTDTQYF.

The chain links TRBV27 to TRBJ2-1; 14 bases line up with TRBD2. CDR1 MNHEY and CDR2 SMNVEV come from the germline V gene (reference sequence). The CDR3 sequence is 15 residues long. The ends lost 3 bases at V and 7 bases at J; junction bases unmatched: 2. This CDR3 is CASSFRTSGRNEQFF. The DNA of the CDR3 is TGTGCCAGCAGTTTTAGGACTAGCGGGAGGAATGAGCAGTTCTTC.

The gene calls are TRBV10-3 and TRBJ1-2; 8 bases map to TRBD1. The CDR3 is made up of 17 amino acids. V trimming: 0 bases; J trimming: 4 bases; junction bases outside the gene matches: 10. In germline, CDR1 is ENHRY, CDR2 SYGVKD. CDR3 residues: CAISESKQGDRGYGYTF. The CDR3 DNA reads as TGTGCCATCAGTGAGTCGAAACAGGGGGATCGCGGCTATGGCTACACCTTC.

This chain links TRBV6-6 with TRBJ2-7, with D perhaps matching TRBD1 (6 bases). Deletions cut 10 bases from V and 4 bases from J, with 20 bases between. Germline V gene lookup returns CDR1 MNHNY and CDR2 SVGAGI (reference sequence). The length of the CDR3 is 14 residues. The CDR3 DNA is TGTGCCACCGCTTTAGGAACAGGGTTTTACGAGCAGTACTTC. Protein product: CATALGTGFYEQYF.

This chain connects TRBV19 to TRBJ2-7; D perhaps matches TRBD1 (6 bases). V gave up 4 bases and J gave up 0 bases, with 10 bases separating them. CDR1 and CDR2 (germline): LNHDA, SQIVND (reference sequence). CDR3 length: 14 residues. CDR3 nucleotide sequence: TGTGCCAGTAGTACCCGACAGGACTCCTACGAGCAGTACTTC. Protein sequence: CASSTRQDSYEQYF.

V gene TRBV5-1 combines with J gene TRBJ2-5; 8 nucleotides agree with TRBD1. Looked up from germline, CDR1 is SGHRS and CDR2 is YFSETQ. J was trimmed by 5 bases and V by 4 bases; bases with no gene match: 10. The CDR3 has 15 amino acids. The CDR3 protein is CASSRRTGTDETQYF. CDR3 bases: TGCGCCAGCAGCCGCAGGACAGGGACGGATGAGACCCAGTACTTC.

This chain links TRBV6-4 with TRBJ2-7; D is possibly TRBD1 (5 bases). The CDR3 consists of 14 residues. Germline lookup yields CDR1 MRHNA and CDR2 SNTAGT. V lost 4 bases and J lost 0, with 10 bases in between. This CDR3 is CASSVTGTSYEQYF. The DNA of the CDR3 is TGTGCCAGCAGTGTAACAGGCACCTCCTACGAGCAGTACTTC.

CDR3: CASSDGLAGGRHNEQFF. In nucleotides, the CDR3 is TGTGCCAGCAGCGACGGACTAGCGGGCGGCCGACACAATGAGCAGTTCTTC. The J gene is TRBJ2-1, the V gene TRBV5-6, with TRBD2 matching 11 bases. From germline, CDR1 is SGHDT and CDR2 YYEEEE. CDR3 size: 17 residues. V shed 4 bases and J 5 bases; nucleotides not matched to a gene: 11.

The table lists this clone with many counts. V and J are TRBV18 and TRBJ1-1; D call uncertain. Germline V gene data show CDR1 as KGHSH and CDR2 as LQKENI. The V end lost 2 bases, the J end lost 2 bases, and 9 bases lay between the germline ends. This CDR3 region has 14 residues. The CDR3 DNA follows: TGTGCCAGCTCACCAGCCTTTAGTAACACTGAAGCTTTCTTT. This sequence encodes CASSPAFSNTEAFF.

The rearrangement joins TRBV5-1 to TRBJ1-4; 8 nucleotides align to TRBD1. Trimming removed 0 bases from V and 6 bases from J; junction bases left unmatched: 7. The CDR3 length is 16 residues. Per the germline V gene, CDR1 is SGHRS and CDR2 is YFSETQ. The DNA for the CDR3 is TGCGCCAGCAGCTTGGCCGTTGAGACAGGGGATGAAAAACTGTTTTTT. It encodes CASSLAVETGDEKLFF. The full variable domain, rest sourced from reference TRBV5-1 and TRBJ1-4, is KAGVTQTPRYLIKTRGQQVTLSCSPISGHRSVSWYQQTPGQGLQFLFEYFSETQRNKGNFPGRFSGRQFSNSRSEMNVSTLELGDSALYLCASSLAVETGDEKLFFGSGTQLSVL.

This chain uses TRBV5-1 with TRBJ1-5, with 9 positions matching TRBD1. After removal of 4 bases from V and 5 bases from J, the junction contained 25 bases not matched to a gene. Germline-derived CDR1 and CDR2 are SGHRS and YFSETQ. CDR3 size: 21 residues. The CDR3 nucleotides read TGCGCCAGCAGCACGACCATCCGGGACAGGGAAAAATTTTGGTTCCATCAGCCCCAGCATTTT. This sequence encodes CASSTTIRDREKFWFHQPQHF.

This sequence joins TRBV2 and TRBJ1-2; no definite D call. Germline CDR1 is SNHLY and CDR2 is FYNNEI. The V end lost 8 bases, the J end lost 0 bases, and 16 bases lay between the germline ends. The CDR3 totals 15 residues. In DNA, the CDR3 is TGTGCCAGCTCCCTTGATCCGGGGACTAACTATGGCTACACCTTC. Its translation: CASSLDPGTNYGYTF.

V usage is TRBV5-5 and J usage is TRBJ2-3; 10 nucleotides align to TRBD2. V lost 5 bases, J lost 5 bases, and 11 bases stayed unmatched. Germline V gene sequence: CDR1 SGHKS, CDR2 YYEKEE (reference sequence). The length of the CDR3 is 16 residues. The CDR3 spells CASSWVFTSGIDTQYF. The DNA for the CDR3 is TGTGCCAGCAGTTGGGTCTTTACTAGCGGGATAGATACGCAGTATTTT.

The chain couples TRBV10-3 to TRBJ2-3; 8 positions agree with TRBD1. The CDR3 runs to 14 residues. Germline V CDR1 and CDR2: ENHRY, SYGVKD. Trimming took 10 bases from V and 0 from J; bases not matched to a gene: 6. This CDR3 is CATRQGTSTDTQYF. The CDR3 DNA sequence: TGTGCCACCCGACAGGGGACTAGCACAGATACGCAGTATTTT.

This chain joins TRBV7-9 and TRBJ1-4; D is undetermined. The CDR3 is 13 residues long. CDR1 is SEHNR, CDR2 FQNEAQ, per germline (reference sequence). V was shortened by 5 bases and J by 3 bases, with 7 bases between the two germline ends. DNA of the CDR3: TGTGCCAGCAGCACCCCAGCTAATGAAAAACTGTTTTTT. Residues: CASSTPANEKLFF.

The chain combines TRBV2 with TRBJ2-1, with D perhaps matching TRBD2 (6 bases). This CDR3 is 15 amino acids long. Germline V gene data show CDR1 as SNHLY and CDR2 as FYNNEI. Trimming stripped 6 bases from V and 4 bases from J, with 16 bases between. CDR3 DNA: TGTGCCAGCAGGGAGGGTATAGGCGGGTACAATGAGCAGTTCTTC. Its protein is CASREGIGGYNEQFF.

CDR3 residues: CASSFFKRGTGTNTGELFF. The DNA of the CDR3 is TGTGCCAGCAGCTTTTTTAAGAGGGGGACAGGCACGAACACCGGGGAGCTGTTTTTT. The chain uses TRBV7-6 and TRBJ2-2, with TRBD1 matching 8 bases. The V segment lost 3 bases and the J segment 0 bases; nucleotides outside the gene matches: 12. CDR3 size: 19 residues. Germline assignment: CDR1 SGHVS and CDR2 FNYEAQ.

The V call is TRBV10-3, the J call TRBJ1-2, with TRBD1 matching over 8 bases. CDR1 is ENHRY and CDR2 is SYGVKD in the germline V gene. The junction had 8 bases not matched to a gene; V was cut back by 6 bases and J by 5 bases. CDR3 length: 14 residues. The CDR3 DNA sequence: TGTGCCATCAGCCCCGGACAGGGTCAATATGGCTACACCTTC. Protein sequence: CAISPGQGQYGYTF.

The chain links TRBV6-5 to TRBJ2-2; a possible D gene is TRBD1 (5 bases). The ends were cut back, 10 bases at V and 6 bases at J, with 9 bases in the middle. CDR3 length equals 11 residues. Germline assignment: CDR1 MNHEY and CDR2 SVGAGI. The CDR3 spells CATSRAGELFF. Written as DNA, the CDR3 is TGTGCCACTTCCAGGGCCGGGGAGCTGTTTTTT.